This T cell receptor (beta chain) was captured in a study of shared clonotypes between healthy human individuals. The donors, all of them Caucasian adults, lived in Nashville, Tennessee. Each unsorted sample relied on about 90 million PBMCs as its source of genomic DNA. The material for each subset, its genomic DNA, was split evenly across several immunoSEQ plates. Sequenced by immunoSEQ multiplex PCR; TCRdb stores in-frame clones only, minus some. The table has hundreds of thousands of clones, around 75% seen once. V shed 7 bases and J shed 6 bases, with 14 bases lying between them. This CDR3 is built from 13 residues. Germline V gives CDR1 MDHEN, CDR2 SYDVKM.

The TCR comes from a woman between 40 and 55 years old in good health. Some clones in this sample may be carry-over from other donors' samples. The source material was PBMCs. This chain joins TRBV28 and TRBJ2-3; TRBD1 might be the D (5 bases). CDR3 region: CASTVGLGDTQYF. The CDR3 bases are TGTGCCAGCACGGTGGGGCTGGGGGATACGCAGTATTTT.